This T cell receptor beta chain was sequenced during a study of blood T cell repertoires in COVID-19. Study summary: T cells, B-cell-depleted T cells, or PBMCs supplied cDNA or gDNA.

The CDR3 covers 16 residues. The J segment lost 2 bases and the V segment lost 5 bases, leaving 6 bases of the junction unmatched. The V gene's germline CDR1 is KGHSH and CDR2 LQKENI. Recruitment covered about two dozen US areas and drew participants whose ages spanned about 18 to 95 years. Libraries were prepared by immunoSEQ multiplex PCR; TCRdb keeps only in-frame clonotypes and omits some of them. The sample comprises around 130,000 clones, under 85% of which are singletons, and 1.5% to 2% rests with the top ten. The V call is TRBV18, the J call TRBJ2-1, with 10 bases aligning to TRBD1. The sample was PBMCs or T cells enriched from blood (not recorded which). The source is a woman aged 18-29 years who had been exposed to COVID-19. CDR3 bases: TGTGCCAGCTCAAGTGGACAGGGGGGAACCTACAATGAGCAGTTCTTC. The encoded protein is CASSSGQGGTYNEQFF. Together with reference TRBV18 and TRBJ2-1, the CDR3 gives the full variable domain: NAGVMQNPRHLVRRRGQEARLRCSPMKGHSHVYWYRQLPEEGLKFMVYLQKENIIDESGMPKERFSAEFPKEGPSILRIQQVVRGDSAAYFCASSSGQGGTYNEQFFGPGTRLTVL.